This T cell receptor beta chain was sequenced during a study of cytomegalovirus exposure and HLA in healthy donors. Study-wide findings and caveats: Accurate prediction of HLA-A and HLA-B alleles (for most subjects) was reportedly achieved from TCR beta sequences. The only immune exposure information that was available was CMV serostatus.

This clone was seen a few times. Its matching antigen is unknown. Among the donors, all were healthy bone marrow donors. The PCR had 60 Vbeta and 13 Jbeta primers. The method was immunoSEQ multiplex PCR; TCRdb's version includes in-frame clones alone and lacks a portion of them. The profile shows 170,000 or so clones, over 70% of them singletons. The CDR3 spans 16 residues. V was trimmed by 1 base and J by 0 bases, leaving 12 bases between them. The germline V gene has CDR1 MNHNY and CDR2 SVGAGI (reference sequence). What was sequenced was PBMCs. The source is a woman in her 30s in good health and CMV-seronegative. The chain employs TRBV6-6 and TRBJ1-2; D is uncertain. CDR3 in amino acids: CASSYYSPEANYGYTF. CDR3 in DNA: TGTGCCAGCAGTTACTATTCCCCAGAAGCTAACTATGGCTACACCTTC.